This T cell receptor beta chain appears in the sequencing data of a study of T cells in Graves' hyperthyroidism and ophthalmopathy. This CDR3 contains 15 residues. Amplified TCR beta CDR3 regions derived from RNA transcripts. During a first-round RT-PCR of the TCR CDR3, the HTBI primer set was used. TCRdb independently ran MiXCR on the multiplex PCR reads; one entry per CDR3 protein. The sample shows roughly 700,000 distinct CDR3 sequences, roughly 32% of them seen only once. The clonotype was recovered from a woman between 40 and 50 years old with Graves' hyperthyroidism. The chain combines TRBV12-3 or TRBV12-4 with TRBJ1-5; 10 bases are a match to TRBD1. Judging by the DNA end, TRBJ2-3 fits better; the J call may be wrong. Source material: blood. The CDR3 bases are TGTGCCAGCAGTCCTGGGACAGGGGCGGCAGATACGCAGTATTTT. Translated, it gives CASSPGTGAADTQYF.